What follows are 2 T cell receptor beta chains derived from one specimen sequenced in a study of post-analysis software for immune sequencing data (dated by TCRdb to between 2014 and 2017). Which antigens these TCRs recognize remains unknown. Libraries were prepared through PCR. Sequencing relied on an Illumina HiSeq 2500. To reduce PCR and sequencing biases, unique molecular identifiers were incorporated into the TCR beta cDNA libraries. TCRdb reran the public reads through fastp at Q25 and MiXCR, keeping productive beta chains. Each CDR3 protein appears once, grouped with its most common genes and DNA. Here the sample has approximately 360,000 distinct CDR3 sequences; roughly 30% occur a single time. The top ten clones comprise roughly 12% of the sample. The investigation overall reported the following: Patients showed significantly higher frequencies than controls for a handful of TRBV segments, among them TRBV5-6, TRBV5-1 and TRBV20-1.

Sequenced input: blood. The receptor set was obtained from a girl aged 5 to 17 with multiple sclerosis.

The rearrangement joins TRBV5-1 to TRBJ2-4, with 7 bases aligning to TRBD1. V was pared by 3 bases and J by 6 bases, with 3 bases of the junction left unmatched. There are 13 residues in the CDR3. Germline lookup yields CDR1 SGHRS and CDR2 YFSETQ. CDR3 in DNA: TGCGCCAGCAGCTCAAACAGGGGAAACATTCAGTACTTC. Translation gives CASSSNRGNIQYF.

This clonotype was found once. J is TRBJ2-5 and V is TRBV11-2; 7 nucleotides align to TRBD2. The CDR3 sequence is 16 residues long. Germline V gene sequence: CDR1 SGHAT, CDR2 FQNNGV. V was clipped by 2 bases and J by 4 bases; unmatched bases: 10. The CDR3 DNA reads TGTGCCAGCAGCTTAATGGGGGGGGGGATCGGAGAGACCCAGTACTTC. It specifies CASSLMGGGIGETQYF.